The clone carrying this T cell receptor beta chain was counted ten times or more. Antigen: not known. The sample originates from a study of T cells in Graves' hyperthyroidism and ophthalmopathy. Study results and limitations: Blood shared most expanded thyroid clonotypes above 0.001. Classification by a 13 V-J model distinguished ophthalmopathy from stable hyperthyroidism.

RNA transcripts were the template for amplifying TCR beta CDR3 regions. Initially, a first-round RT-PCR of the TCR CDR3 employed the HTBI primer set. TCRdb reprocessed the multiplex PCR reads via MiXCR and lists one record per CDR3 protein. The repertoire holds about 840,000 distinct CDR3 sequences, with more than 30% as singletons. The receptor was isolated from a man aged 18 to 30 with Graves' hyperthyroidism. Sequenced: blood.

DNA for the CDR3: TGTGCCAGCAGCCGAGACGGGACCCAGTACTTC. It yields the protein CASSRDGTQYF. The chain is built from TRBV7-2 and TRBJ2-5; D is ambiguous. V lost 5 bases and J 7 bases, leaving 8 bases between the germline ends. This CDR3 is built from 11 residues. CDR1 is SGHTA, CDR2 FQGNSA, per germline.